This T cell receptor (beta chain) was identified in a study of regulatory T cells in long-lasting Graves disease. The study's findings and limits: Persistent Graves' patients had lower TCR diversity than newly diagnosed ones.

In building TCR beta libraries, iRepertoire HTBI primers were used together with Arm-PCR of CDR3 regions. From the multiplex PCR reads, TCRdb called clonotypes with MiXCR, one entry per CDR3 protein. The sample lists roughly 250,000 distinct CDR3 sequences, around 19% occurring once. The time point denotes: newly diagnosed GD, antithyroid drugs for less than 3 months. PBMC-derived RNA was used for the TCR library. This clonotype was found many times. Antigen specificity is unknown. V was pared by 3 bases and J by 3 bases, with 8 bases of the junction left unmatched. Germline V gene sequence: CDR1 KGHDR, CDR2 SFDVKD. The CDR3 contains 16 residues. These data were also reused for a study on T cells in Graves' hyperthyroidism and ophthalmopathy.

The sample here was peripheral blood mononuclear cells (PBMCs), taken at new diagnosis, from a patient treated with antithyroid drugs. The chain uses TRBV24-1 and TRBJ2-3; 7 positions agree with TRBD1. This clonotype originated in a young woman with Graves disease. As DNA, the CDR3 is TGTGCCACCAGTGATCCTACCGGGACAGAGACAGATACGCAGTATTTT. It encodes CATSDPTGTETDTQYF.